This TCR beta chain was identified during a study of breast tumors, draining lymph nodes, adjacent tissues. TCRdb re-called the multiplex PCR reads with MiXCR, one entry per CDR3 protein. The table shows 130,000 or so distinct CDR3 sequences, with approximately 29% occurring only once. The lymph nodes were axillary draining lymph nodes from breast cancer patients. Overall study findings and caveats: Tumor and nontumor repertoires were significantly more similar in luminal-like than in basal-like breast cancer.

Points on this clonotype: No antigen is known for it.

The TCR comes from a female donor with breast cancer. Some clones in this sample may be carry-over from other donors' samples. The specimen sequenced was axillary lymph node tissue.

This chain's CDR3 is CASSTLAGGRTDTQFF. Here the CDR3 DNA reads TGTGCCAGCAGCACACTAGCGGGGGGCCGCACAGATACGCAGTTCTTC. The V gene is TRBV11-2, the J gene TRBJ2-1; 12 bases fit TRBD2. V shed 5 bases and J 12 bases; nucleotides not matched to a gene: 14. The CDR3 contains 16 residues. Germline CDR1 SGHAT, CDR2 FQNNGV.